The 3 T cell receptor beta chains reported below all come from one sample, sequenced in a study of OX40 agonist ivuxolimab in advanced cancers. Clones were sequenced by immunoSEQ multiplex PCR, and TCRdb holds only the in-frame ones, with some missing. The repertoire holds 70,000 to 85,000 clones, around 89% seen once, with about 1% in the top ten. Source: CD4+ or CD8+ T cells sorted from blood, taken in a trial of the OX40 agonist ivuxolimab. These receptors all stem from an adult with an advanced solid tumor such as melanoma, head and neck, liver or kidney cancer.

The chain carries TRBV11-3 and TRBJ2-7; D remains unclear. The CDR3 covers 18 residues. V was shortened by 5 bases and J by 5 bases, with 28 bases between the two germline ends. The germline V gene has CDR1 SGHNT and CDR2 YENEEA. In DNA form, the CDR3 reads TGTGCCAGCAGCCAAACAGCGTTGGGCGTGGGCGCGGCAGACGAGCAGTACTTC. It translates to CASSQTALGVGAADEQYF.

V usage is TRBV5-1 and J usage is TRBJ1-5; D uncertain. V was clipped by 4 bases and J by 9 bases, with 14 bases between them. The germline CDR1 and CDR2 sequences are SGHRS and YFSETQ. CDR3 length equals 13 residues. The CDR3 bases are TGCGCCAGCAGCCTTGGGCTTGGGCTGCCCCAGCATTTT. Translating gives CASSLGLGLPQHF.

The chain couples TRBV18 to TRBJ2-4, with a weak D call TRBD2 (5 bases). Trimming removed 6 bases at V and 0 bases at J, with 15 bases between. CDR1 is KGHSH, CDR2 LQKENI, per germline. This CDR3 spans 16 amino acids. The CDR3 nucleotides are TGTGCCAGCTCCCAACGCCCCGGACTAGCCAAAAACATTCAGTACTTC. Protein product: CASSQRPGLAKNIQYF.